A single sample is the source of the 20 T cell receptor beta chains below, sequenced in a study of blood T cells in healthy people across ages. With a J-beta primer mix and a sample-barcoded 5' primer, a second PCR ran about 7 to 12 cycles. TCRdb recomputed calls from the 5' RACE reads with MiXCR, one row per CDR3 protein. The sample records 500,000 to 550,000 distinct CDR3 sequences, less than 25% being singletons. These data were also reused for a study on T cells of mothers and their children.

The sample taken for sequencing was blood. These receptors came from a boy younger than 18 in good health.

Worth noting for this clonotype: One end of the junction varies from germline; a read error may be responsible. The genes are TRBV29-1 and TRBJ2-7; 11 bases fit TRBD1. Germline CDR1 is SQVTM and CDR2 is ANQGSEA. The CDR3 runs to 14 residues. This CDR3 is CSAKQGQGVREQSF. The CDR3 region has the DNA TGCAGCGCAAAACAGGGACAGGGGGTCCGCGAGCAGTCCTTC.

This clonotype was counted between two and nine times. This chain links TRBV3-1 with TRBJ2-7; D perhaps matches TRBD2 (6 bases). This CDR3 has 14 amino acids. V was shortened by 1 base and J by 3 bases, with 10 bases between the two germline ends. Germline CDR1 LGHDT, CDR2 YNNKEL (reference sequence). The CDR3 loop reads CASSQGDSGYEQYF. The CDR3, as DNA: TGTGCCAGCAGCCAAGGTGATAGCGGCTACGAGCAGTACTTC.

This clonotype was seen a handful of times. V gene TRBV6-5 combines with J gene TRBJ1-5, with 9 nucleotides matching TRBD1. This CDR3 is 14 amino acids long. With 6 bases clipped from V and 3 bases from J, the junction kept 3 bases outside the gene matches. Germline CDR1 is MNHEY and CDR2 is SVGAGI. The CDR3 DNA is TGTGCCAGCAGAGGGACAGGGATCAATCAGCCCCAGCATTTT. This codes for CASRGTGINQPQHF.

V usage is TRBV29-1 and J usage is TRBJ1-1, with TRBD1 identical over 7 bases. Germline V gene data show CDR1 as SQVTM and CDR2 as ANQGSEA. This CDR3 is built from 14 residues. Trimming removed 0 bases from V and 2 bases from J; junction bases left unmatched: 3. The CDR3 DNA follows: TGCAGCGTTGAAGATGGAGGGGGCAACACTGAAGCTTTCTTT. Amino acids: CSVEDGGGNTEAFF.

This clonotype was picked up a small number of times. The rearrangement links TRBV7-2 to TRBJ1-5; D is possibly TRBD1 (5 bases). The CDR3 has 15 residues. Per germline, CDR1 SGHTA and CDR2 FQGNSA. Trimming removed 4 bases from V and 2 bases from J, with 12 bases in between. The CDR3 region is CASSWGGSGNQPQHF. CDR3 DNA: TGTGCCAGCAGCTGGGGGGGGAGCGGCAATCAGCCCCAGCATTTT.

The V gene is TRBV11-2, the J gene TRBJ1-2; maybe TRBD1 (6 bases). The length of the CDR3 is 14 residues. V lost 4 bases and J 4 bases, leaving 13 bases between the germline ends. CDR1 is SGHAT, CDR2 FQNNGV, per germline. The CDR3 bases are TGTGCCAGCAGCTCCCTACAGGGCCCCTATGGCTACACCTTC. As protein: CASSSLQGPYGYTF.

This clonotype was detected only a few times. The chain uses TRBV15 and TRBJ1-2, with D perhaps matching TRBD1 (5 bases). Per germline, CDR1 LNHNV and CDR2 YYDKDF (reference sequence). There are 13 residues in the CDR3. The V and J ends lost 1 base and 4 bases respectively, with 7 bases between them. CDR3 loop: CATSRVQAYGYTF. DNA of the CDR3: TGTGCCACCAGCAGAGTACAGGCCTATGGCTACACCTTC.

The sample holds a few counts of this clonotype. The chain recombines TRBV4-2 with TRBJ1-1; tentatively, D is TRBD1 (6 bases). Germline V gene data show CDR1 as LGHNA and CDR2 as YNFKEQ. Trimming pared 0 bases from V and 1 base from J, leaving 9 bases between. The CDR3 runs to 15 residues. The CDR3 loop reads CASSQDQGQNTEAFF. The CDR3, as DNA: TGTGCCAGCAGCCAAGATCAGGGACAGAACACTGAAGCTTTCTTT.

The chain is built from TRBV6-1 and TRBJ2-7, with a tentative D call TRBD1 (6 bases). The germline V gene has CDR1 MNHNS and CDR2 SASEGT. V was shortened by 5 bases and J by 5 bases, with 19 bases between the two germline ends. The CDR3 is 15 residues long. The CDR3 nucleotides are TGTGCCAGCAGTTCCCTCCAGGGGTATGACAACGAGCAGTACTTC. Translation gives CASSSLQGYDNEQYF.

This chain joins TRBV6-1 and TRBJ2-1; D possibly corresponds to TRBD1 (5 bases). The assigned J gene may be wrong: the sequence end matches TRBJ2-5 better. The CDR3 loop spans 15 amino acids. The germline V gene has CDR1 MNHNS and CDR2 SASEGT. The chain's CDR3 is CASSEAGQGGETQYF. The CDR3 DNA reads TGTGCCAGCAGTGAAGCAGGGCAGGGTGGAGAGACCCAGTACTTC.

This clonotype was seen only a few times. V and J are TRBV9 and TRBJ2-5; 9 bases agree with TRBD2. The CDR3 is made up of 17 amino acids. Trimming at V came to 0 bases and at J to 4 bases, leaving 10 bases not matched to a gene. Germline-derived CDR1 and CDR2 are SGDLS and YYNGEE. CDR3 sequence reads: CASSVESSGNGGETQYF. The CDR3 coding sequence is TGTGCCAGCAGCGTAGAATCTAGCGGGAACGGAGGAGAGACCCAGTACTTC.

This clonotype has just a few counts. V is TRBV6-2 or TRBV6-3 and J is TRBJ2-5; the D gene could be TRBD1 or TRBD2 (5 bases each). Germline V CDR1 and CDR2: MNHEY, SVGEGT. V lost 5 bases to trimming and J lost 0 bases, with 13 bases between them. This CDR3 has 15 amino acids. CDR3 bases: TGTGCCAGCAGTACCCGGGACGGGGACCAAGAGACCCAGTACTTC. Residues: CASSTRDGDQETQYF.

This clonotype has only a few counts. The chain employs TRBV7-9 and TRBJ2-1; the D call may be TRBD1 or TRBD2 (5 bases each). The J call could be wrong; TRBJ2-7 is a better fit for the DNA end. This CDR3 has 16 amino acids. Germline-derived CDR1 and CDR2 are SEHNR and FQNEAQ (reference sequence). The CDR3 DNA sequence: TGTGCCAGCAGCCCAGACCATCCGGGACCGGACTACGAGCAGTACTTC. Translated: CASSPDHPGPDYEQYF.

The V gene is TRBV18, the J gene TRBJ2-5; 9 bases line up with TRBD2. The CDR3 sequence is 17 residues long. The V segment lost 5 bases and the J segment 0 bases; nucleotides outside the gene matches: 10. The germline V gene has CDR1 KGHSH and CDR2 LQKENI. CDR3 bases: TGTGCCAGCTCAGATCGATCTAGCGGGGCCTACCAAGAGACCCAGTACTTC. Its translation: CASSDRSSGAYQETQYF.

This clonotype appeared a few times. This chain connects TRBV6-6 to TRBJ2-3; 7 nucleotides match TRBD2. J gave up 10 bases and V 10 bases, and 11 bases lay outside the gene matches. Germline V gene data show CDR1 as MNHNY and CDR2 as SVGAGI (reference sequence). The length of the CDR3 is 12 residues. The CDR3 protein is CATSAASGAQYF. The CDR3 region has the DNA TGTGCCACCTCGGCGGCTAGCGGCGCGCAGTATTTT.

V usage is TRBV18 and J usage is TRBJ2-7; D is undetermined. The CDR3 is 13 amino acids. V dropped 1 base and J dropped 0 bases, with 4 bases sitting between them. Germline values: CDR1 KGHSH, CDR2 LQKENI. The CDR3 here is CASSPQSSYEQYF. CDR3 DNA: TGTGCCAGCTCACCACAGAGCTCCTACGAGCAGTACTTC.

This clonotype appeared many times. The genes are TRBV29-1 and TRBJ2-5; TRBD2 matches at 7 bases. The CDR3 is 15 residues long. V shed 3 bases and J 5 bases; nucleotides not matched to a gene: 12. Per germline, CDR1 SQVTM and CDR2 ANQGSEA. CDR3 protein: CSVDGRARVEETQYF. CDR3 DNA: TGCAGCGTTGATGGGAGGGCGCGGGTCGAGGAGACCCAGTACTTC.

This chain uses TRBV7-3 with TRBJ2-3; D is unclear. Looked up from germline, CDR1 is SGHTA and CDR2 is FQGTGA. V was clipped by 0 bases and J by 6 bases, with 13 bases between them. The CDR3 spans 15 residues. CDR3 protein: CASSLTATNMDTQYF. The CDR3 DNA reads TGTGCCAGCAGCTTAACGGCCACAAACATGGATACGCAGTATTTT.

This sequence joins TRBV6-5 and TRBJ1-1; 10 bases align to TRBD1. Trimming cost V 5 bases and J 1 base; bases outside gene matches: 13. This CDR3 region has 18 residues. CDR1 is MNHEY, CDR2 SVGAGI, per germline. CDR3: CASSTSGQGSFGNTEAFF. CDR3 sequence (DNA): TGTGCCAGCAGTACCTCGGGACAGGGGAGTTTTGGGAACACTGAAGCTTTCTTT.

The chain joins TRBV15 to TRBJ1-1, with 7 positions matching TRBD1. Germline V gene sequence: CDR1 LNHNV, CDR2 YYDKDF (reference sequence). The CDR3 is 12 amino acids. V gave up 9 bases and J gave up 6 bases; unmatched junction bases: 7. The CDR3 nucleotides read TGTGCCACAGAGACAGGGTCCGCTGAAGCTTTCTTT. This encodes CATETGSAEAFF.